This T cell receptor (beta chain) was identified in a study of blood T cells in healthy people across ages. CDR3 length equals 12 residues. Germline assignment: CDR1 SQVTM and CDR2 ANQGSEA. V was cut by 7 bases and J by 7 bases, with 16 bases left in between. The second PCR ran about 6 to 12 cycles with a sample-barcoded 5' primer and J-beta primers. The yield of each sample was at least 2.5 million CDR3-containing paired-end reads. TCRdb itself ran the 5' RACE reads through MiXCR, one entry per CDR3 protein. In the table there are 1.5 million to 2 million distinct CDR3 sequences, just under 50% of which are singletons.

The sequence came from a woman aged 40 to 50 in good health. Sequences were obtained from blood. This chain uses TRBV29-1 with TRBJ1-1; D not certain. The CDR3: CSAHIGAREAFF. The CDR3 DNA is TGCAGCGCTCACATCGGAGCGCGTGAAGCTTTCTTT.